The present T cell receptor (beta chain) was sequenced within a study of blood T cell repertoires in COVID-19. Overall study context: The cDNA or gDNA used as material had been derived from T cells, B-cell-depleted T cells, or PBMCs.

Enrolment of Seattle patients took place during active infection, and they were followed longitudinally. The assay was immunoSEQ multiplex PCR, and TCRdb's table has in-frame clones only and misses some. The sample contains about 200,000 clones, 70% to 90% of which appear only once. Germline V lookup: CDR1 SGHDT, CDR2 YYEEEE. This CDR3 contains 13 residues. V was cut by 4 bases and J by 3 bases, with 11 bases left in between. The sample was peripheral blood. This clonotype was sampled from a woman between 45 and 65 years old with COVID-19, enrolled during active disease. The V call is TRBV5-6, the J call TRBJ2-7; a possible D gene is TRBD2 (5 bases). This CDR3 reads CASSPQAGYEQYF. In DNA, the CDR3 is TGTGCCAGCAGCCCCCAGGCGGGCTACGAGCAGTACTTC.